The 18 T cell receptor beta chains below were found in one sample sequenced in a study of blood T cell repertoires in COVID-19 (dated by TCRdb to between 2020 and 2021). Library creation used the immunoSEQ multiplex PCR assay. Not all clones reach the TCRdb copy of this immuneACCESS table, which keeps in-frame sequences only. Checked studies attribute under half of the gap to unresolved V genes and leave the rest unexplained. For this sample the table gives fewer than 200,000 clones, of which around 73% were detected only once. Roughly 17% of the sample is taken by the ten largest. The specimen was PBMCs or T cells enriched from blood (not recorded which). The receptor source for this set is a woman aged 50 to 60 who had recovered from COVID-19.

CDR3 DNA sequence: TGTGCCAGTACCGGACAGGGACATCAGCCCCAGCATTTT. The encoded protein is CASTGQGHQPQHF. The chain recombines TRBV19 with TRBJ1-5, with 8 bases lining up with TRBD1. From germline, CDR1 is LNHDA and CDR2 SQIVND (reference sequence). Trimming at V came to 7 bases and at J to 5 bases, leaving 4 bases not matched to a gene. The CDR3 spans 13 residues.

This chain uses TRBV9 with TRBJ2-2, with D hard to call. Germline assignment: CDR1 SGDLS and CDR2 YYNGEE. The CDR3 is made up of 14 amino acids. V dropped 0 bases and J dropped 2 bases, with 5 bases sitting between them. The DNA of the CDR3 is TGTGCCAGCAGCGTAGAACTTAACACCGGGGAGCTGTTTTTT. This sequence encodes CASSVELNTGELFF.

This CDR3 is CASSFNGRVGTEAFF. DNA for the CDR3: TGTGCCAGCAGCTTTAATGGCAGGGTAGGGACTGAAGCTTTCTTT. This chain links TRBV5-4 with TRBJ1-1, with D possibly TRBD1 on 5 matching bases. V was trimmed by 2 bases and J by 5 bases, leaving 16 bases between them. Germline V lookup: CDR1 SGHNT, CDR2 YYREEE (reference sequence). The CDR3 consists of 15 residues.

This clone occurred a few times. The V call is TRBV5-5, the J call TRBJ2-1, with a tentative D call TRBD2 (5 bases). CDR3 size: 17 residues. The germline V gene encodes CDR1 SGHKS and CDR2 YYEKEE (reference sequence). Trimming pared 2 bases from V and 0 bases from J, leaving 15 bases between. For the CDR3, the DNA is TGTGCCAGCAGCTTTACGAGCACTGGGAGCTCCTACAATGAGCAGTTCTTC. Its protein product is CASSFTSTGSSYNEQFF. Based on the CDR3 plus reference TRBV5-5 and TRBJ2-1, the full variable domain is DAGVTQSPTHLIKTRGQQVTLRCSPISGHKSVSWYQQVLGQGPQFIFQYYEKEERGRGNFPDRFSARQFPNYSSELNVNALLLGDSALYLCASSFTSTGSSYNEQFFGPGTRLTVL.

CDR3 loop: CASRSGTSAYNEQFF. DNA of the CDR3: TGTGCCAGCAGATCCGGGACTAGCGCCTACAATGAGCAGTTCTTC. The gene calls are TRBV27 and TRBJ2-1; 10 positions match TRBD2. The CDR3 totals 15 residues. The ends lost 6 bases at V and 2 bases at J; junction bases unmatched: 4. Germline V lookup: CDR1 MNHEY, CDR2 SMNVEV (reference sequence).

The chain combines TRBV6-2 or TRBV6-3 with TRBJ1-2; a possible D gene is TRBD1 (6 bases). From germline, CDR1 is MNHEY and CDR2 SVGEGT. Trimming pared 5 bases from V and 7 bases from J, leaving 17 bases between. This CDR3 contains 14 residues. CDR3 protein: CASSPHRDSSGYTF. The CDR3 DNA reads TGTGCCAGCAGTCCCCACAGGGATTCCAGTGGCTACACCTTC.

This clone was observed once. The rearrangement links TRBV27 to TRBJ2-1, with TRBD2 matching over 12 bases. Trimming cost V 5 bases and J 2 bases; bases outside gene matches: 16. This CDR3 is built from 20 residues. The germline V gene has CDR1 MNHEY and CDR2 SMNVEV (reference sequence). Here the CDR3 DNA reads TGTGCCAGCAGTCTCACCCCCCCACGGACTAGCGGGAATCCCTACAATGAGCAGTTCTTC. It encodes CASSLTPPRTSGNPYNEQFF.

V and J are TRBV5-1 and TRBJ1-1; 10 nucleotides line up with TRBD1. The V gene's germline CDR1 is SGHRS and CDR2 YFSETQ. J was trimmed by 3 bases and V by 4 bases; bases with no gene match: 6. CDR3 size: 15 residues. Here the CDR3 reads CASSETGTGDTEAFF. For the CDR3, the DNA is TGCGCCAGCAGCGAAACCGGGACAGGGGACACTGAAGCTTTCTTT.

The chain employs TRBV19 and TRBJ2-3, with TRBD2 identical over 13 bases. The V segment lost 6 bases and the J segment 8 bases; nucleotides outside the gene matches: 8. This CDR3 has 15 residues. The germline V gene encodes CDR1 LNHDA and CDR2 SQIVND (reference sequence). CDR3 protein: CASRLGLAGEGTQYF. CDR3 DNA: TGTGCCAGTAGACTCGGACTAGCGGGAGAGGGTACGCAGTATTTT.

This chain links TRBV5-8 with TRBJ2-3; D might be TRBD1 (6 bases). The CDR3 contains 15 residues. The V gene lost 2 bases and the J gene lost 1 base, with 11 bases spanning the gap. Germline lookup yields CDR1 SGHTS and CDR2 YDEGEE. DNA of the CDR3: TGTGCCAGCAGCTTTTCAGGGGTCCGCACAGATACGCAGTATTTT. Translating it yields CASSFSGVRTDTQYF.

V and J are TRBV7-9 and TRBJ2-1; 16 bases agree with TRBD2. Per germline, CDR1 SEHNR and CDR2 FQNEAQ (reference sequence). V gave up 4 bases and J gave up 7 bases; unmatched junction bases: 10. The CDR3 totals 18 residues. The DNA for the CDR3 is TGTGCCAGCAGCTCCCCGGGACTAGCGGGAGGGCCGTTAAATGAGCAGTTCTTC. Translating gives CASSSPGLAGGPLNEQFF. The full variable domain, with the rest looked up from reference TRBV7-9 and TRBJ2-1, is DTGVSQNPRHKITKRGQNVTFRCDPISEHNRLYWYRQTLGQGPEFLTYFQNEAQLEKSRLLSDRFSAERPKGSFSTLEIQRTEQGDSAMYLCASSSPGLAGGPLNEQFFGPGTRLTVL.

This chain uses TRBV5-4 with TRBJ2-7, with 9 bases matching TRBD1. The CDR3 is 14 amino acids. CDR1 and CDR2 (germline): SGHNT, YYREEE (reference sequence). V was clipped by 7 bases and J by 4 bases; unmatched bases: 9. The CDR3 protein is CASYRTGEKYEQYF. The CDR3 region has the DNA TGTGCCAGCTACCGGACAGGGGAAAAATACGAGCAGTACTTC.

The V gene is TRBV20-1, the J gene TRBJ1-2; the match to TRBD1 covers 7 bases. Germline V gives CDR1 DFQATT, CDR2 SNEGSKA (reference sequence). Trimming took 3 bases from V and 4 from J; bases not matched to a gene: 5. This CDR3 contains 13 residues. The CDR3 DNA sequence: TGCAGTGCTAGTGAGGGACAGACCTATGGCTACACCTTC. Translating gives CSASEGQTYGYTF.

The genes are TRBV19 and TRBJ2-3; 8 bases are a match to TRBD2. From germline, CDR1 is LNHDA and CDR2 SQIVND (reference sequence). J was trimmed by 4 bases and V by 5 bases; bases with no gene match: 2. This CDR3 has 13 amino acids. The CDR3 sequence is CASSWREADTQYF. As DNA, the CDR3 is TGTGCCAGTAGTTGGCGGGAGGCAGATACGCAGTATTTT.

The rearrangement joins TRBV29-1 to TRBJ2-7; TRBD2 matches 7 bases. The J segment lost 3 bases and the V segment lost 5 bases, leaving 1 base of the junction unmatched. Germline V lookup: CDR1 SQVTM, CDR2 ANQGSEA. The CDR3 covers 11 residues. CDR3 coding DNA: TGCAGCGTTAGCGGGATCTACGAGCAGTACTTC. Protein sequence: CSVSGIYEQYF.

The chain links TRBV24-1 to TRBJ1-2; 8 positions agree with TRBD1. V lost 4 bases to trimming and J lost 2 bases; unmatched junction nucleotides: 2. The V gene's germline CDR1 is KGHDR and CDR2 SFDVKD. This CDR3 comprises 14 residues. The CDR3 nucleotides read TGTGCCACCAGTGACCGACAGGGGAACTATGGCTACACCTTC. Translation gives CATSDRQGNYGYTF.

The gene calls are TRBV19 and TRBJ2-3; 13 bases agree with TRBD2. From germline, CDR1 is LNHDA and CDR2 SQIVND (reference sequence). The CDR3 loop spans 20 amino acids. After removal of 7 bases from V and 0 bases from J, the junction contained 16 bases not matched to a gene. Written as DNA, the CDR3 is TGTGCCAGTACGTTCGAGGGAAGACTAGCGGGAGGCTCTAGCACAGATACGCAGTATTTT. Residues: CASTFEGRLAGGSSTDTQYF.

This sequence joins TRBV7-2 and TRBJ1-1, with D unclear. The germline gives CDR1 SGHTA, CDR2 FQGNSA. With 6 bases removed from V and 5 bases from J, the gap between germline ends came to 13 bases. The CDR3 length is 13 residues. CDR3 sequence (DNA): TGTGCCAGCAGGGTTGTGGCGGGGACTGAAGCTTTCTTT. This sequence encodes CASRVVAGTEAFF.